This TCR beta chain comes out of a study of blood T cell repertoires in COVID-19. The age range of participants was about 18 to 95 years, with residence in more than 20 US areas. Germline V gene lookup returns CDR1 MRHNA and CDR2 SNTAGT. This CDR3 is 15 amino acids long. Trimming shortened V by 2 bases and J by 6 bases, and 16 bases separated the two germline ends. TCRdb's copy holds only in-frame clones and misses some; the assay was immunoSEQ multiplex PCR. The repertoire holds around 220,000 clones, approximately 80% seen once, with 7% to 8.5% in the top ten. The clonotype was recovered from a woman in her thirties or forties with acute COVID-19. The rearrangement joins TRBV6-4 to TRBJ1-2, with D hard to call. Material for sequencing was PBMCs or T cells enriched from blood (not recorded which). The CDR3 sequence is CASSDLPDGGHGYTF. CDR3 nucleotides: TGTGCCAGCAGTGACCTCCCGGACGGAGGCCATGGCTACACCTTC.